Sequencing of this T cell receptor (beta chain) was carried out in a study of PD-L1 blockade in urothelial cancer (dated by TCRdb to 2017 to 2019). Looking at the study overall: Therapy was started around 2014 for all patients, and atezolizumab 1,200 mg was administered intravenously every 3 weeks. An ECOG performance status of 0 or 1 was recorded for the patients, and 0 to 3 prior chemotherapy regimens had been received by the patients. Progression-free survival longer than 6 months counted as durable clinical benefit, and TCR features were additionally tested against both progression-free and overall survival. Under 10 patients achieved durable clinical benefit and some 21 did not. About 90% of the 29 patients were males with bladder-origin urothelial cancer, and 18 of 29 reported a prior smoking history. Just over 28 patients had pretreatment blood TCR-seq, approximately 24 had at least one posttreatment blood collection, and approximately 24 had tumor TCR-seq. Blood samples yielded a median of roughly 140,000 T cells and roughly 83,000 unique TCRs, with median clonality 0.080. In the same patients, whole exome sequencing and RNA sequencing of pretreatment tumors were performed in addition to TCR sequencing. The study was an exploratory multi-omic analysis of somatic, immune and clinical correlates of response to PD-L1 blockade with atezolizumab in urothelial cancer. Blood samples were analyzed at two time points: 3 weeks after treatment start (second dose) and 6 weeks after treatment start. TCR sequencing covered pretreatment tumor samples and matched, serially collected peripheral blood taken before and after atezolizumab treatment.

The label giving this sample's time point can be read as: pretreatment peripheral blood. The cohort included under 35 patients with locally advanced or metastatic urothelial carcinoma who were treated at Memorial Sloan Kettering on a trial protocol. Peripheral blood mononuclear cells were collected pretreatment and during treatment, with between 1 and 8 total time points per patient. The Qiagen DNeasy Blood extraction kit was used to purify genomic DNA from total PBMCs and from tumor samples. PBMCs were collected pretreatment and during treatment, and were isolated and stored as previously described. Reading from cysteine to phenylalanine, the CDR3 counts 14 amino acids. Here the CDR3 DNA is all that survives: 42 bases in frame from base 1. Trimming takes 5 bases from V and 6 bases from J, and the germline ends sit 13 bases apart. Reading the germline V gene (reference sequence) gives CDR1 MNHEY and CDR2 SMNVEV.

Synthetic TCR analog templates were spiked into each PCR to estimate absolute template abundance from read counts. The immunoSEQ assay was used to amplify TCRbeta CDR3 regions from genomic DNA with bias-controlled V and J gene primers. Sequencing of rearranged TCRbeta segments was done at approximately 20X coverage. In the paper's pipeline: Sequencing errors were corrected by clustering and CDR3s were annotated against IMGT to assign V, D and J genes. Out-of-frame and stop-codon sequences were excluded, and only productive TCRbeta rearrangements were used in downstream analyses. Clonality was computed as one minus Shannon entropy normalized by the log of the number of unique productive sequences. Fisher's exact test with Benjamini-Hochberg correction, using a cutoff of adjusted p below 0.01, was how clones that differed between time points or between blood and tumor were identified. Not all clones reach the TCRdb copy of this immuneACCESS table, which keeps in-frame sequences only. Checked studies attribute under half of the gap to unresolved V genes and leave the rest unexplained. D and trimming were read from the DNA, whereas the V and J calls and clone size are those reported in that table. This sample gives around 100,000 clones in total; roughly 89% of them show up just once. The top ten clonotypes cover roughly 1.6% of the sample.

On this clone itself: The antigen it recognizes is unknown. No base quality information exists; no much larger clone differs at one position.

General study outcomes and caveats: Patients with durable benefit showed greater expansion of tumor-associated TCR clones in peripheral blood 3 weeks after starting treatment (n of about 22, p = 0.022). A pretreatment peripheral blood TCR clonality below the median was linked to improved progression-free and overall survival. Because of the small sample size (n ≈ 29) and the many exploratory analyses performed, the results are intended to be regarded as hypothesis-generating.

The material sequenced was PBMCs, taken around atezolizumab (anti-PD-L1) treatment. The TCR comes from a man in his sixties with urothelial cancer. This chain is built from TRBV27 and TRBJ1-4; tentative D gene TRBD1, with 5 bases matching. The nucleotide sequence reads as follows: TGTGCCAGCAGTCCCGCGGGACCTCATGAAAAACTGTTTTTT. This gives the protein CASSPAGPHEKLFF.